These 20 T cell receptor beta chains originate from one sample sequenced in a study of blood T cell repertoires in COVID-19. Profiling relied on immunoSEQ multiplex PCR, and the TCRdb table lists in-frame clones only, not all of them. The table lists over 60,000 clones, nearly 90% of them singletons. The specimen sequenced was peripheral blood. The receptor source for this set is an elderly man with acute or convalescent COVID-19.

This clone has a single count. This sequence joins TRBV11-2 and TRBJ1-3, with D hard to call. In germline, CDR1 is SGHAT, CDR2 FQNNGV. This CDR3 region has 16 residues. Trimming removed 5 bases from V and 2 bases from J, with 16 bases in between. The CDR3 is CASSQPPRSTGNTIYF. CDR3 in DNA: TGTGCCAGCAGCCAACCCCCTCGGAGCACTGGAAACACCATATATTTT.

This sequence joins TRBV5-1 and TRBJ2-7; 8 bases are shared with TRBD2. The CDR3 contains 17 residues. With V trimmed by 0 bases and J by 5 bases, 13 bases remained unmatched. CDR1 SGHRS and CDR2 YFSETQ come from the germline V gene. The CDR3 nucleotides read TGCGCCAGCAGCTTGGGGCCTAGCGGGCGACCCCCCCACGAGCAGTACTTC. This codes for CASSLGPSGRPPHEQYF.

Comments on this clone: This CDR3 is also generated by other DNA sequences in the sample. The chain combines TRBV6-5 with TRBJ1-1; D not certain. Germline CDR1 MNHEY, CDR2 SVGAGI. V lost 7 bases and J 1 base, leaving 10 bases between the germline ends. CDR3 length: 13 residues. For the CDR3, the DNA is TGTGCCAGCACTCCCACAGCGAACACTGAAGCTTTCTTT. It encodes CASTPTANTEAFF.

The chain combines TRBV7-9 with TRBJ2-7; 7 bases line up with TRBD2. The CDR3 contains 12 residues. The ends lost 5 bases at V and 3 bases at J; junction bases unmatched: 1. Germline V lookup: CDR1 SEHNR, CDR2 FQNEAQ (reference sequence). The CDR3 protein is CASSRDYYEQYF. In nucleotides, the CDR3 is TGTGCCAGCAGCCGGGACTACTACGAGCAGTACTTC.

The rearrangement uses TRBV30 and TRBJ2-6; 8 bases align to TRBD1. Germline CDR1 is GTSNPN and CDR2 is SVGIG (reference sequence). CDR3 length: 17 amino acids. V lost 2 bases and J lost 5; bases outside the gene matches: 11. Here the CDR3 reads CAWSKTGVSGRANVLTF. CDR3 DNA sequence: TGTGCCTGGAGTAAGACAGGGGTCTCTGGGAGGGCCAACGTCCTGACTTTC.

The table lists this clone with a count of one. The chain links TRBV12-5 to TRBJ2-1; 7 bases match TRBD1. CDR1 and CDR2 from the germline V gene are LGHNT and FRNRAP. The CDR3 length is 17 residues. V trimming: 6 bases; J trimming: 7 bases; junction bases outside the gene matches: 18. CDR3 sequence: CASGPRDSPGKRNEQFF. CDR3 bases: TGTGCTAGTGGCCCTCGGGACAGCCCGGGGAAGAGGAATGAGCAGTTCTTC.

The CDR3 DNA follows: TGTGCCAGCAGCCACCCTAGCGGGAGGGCAAGCACAGATACGCAGTATTTT. It yields the protein CASSHPSGRASTDTQYF. The V gene is TRBV14, the J gene TRBJ2-3, with 12 nucleotides matching TRBD2. The germline CDR1 and CDR2 sequences are SGHDN and FVKESK. V was pared by 3 bases and J by 0 bases, with 4 bases of the junction left unmatched. This CDR3 has 17 residues.

The V call is TRBV7-9, the J call TRBJ2-2; 10 nucleotides line up with TRBD1. CDR1 is SEHNR and CDR2 is FQNEAQ in the germline V gene (reference sequence). J gave up 7 bases and V 6 bases, and 8 bases lay outside the gene matches. The CDR3 has 15 amino acids. The CDR3 loop is CASRTRTGGIGELFF. The CDR3 DNA follows: TGTGCCAGCAGAACACGGACAGGGGGAATCGGGGAGCTGTTTTTT.

The J gene is TRBJ2-7, the V gene TRBV3-1 (or the pseudogene TRBV3-2), with TRBD2 matching 9 bases. The germline gives CDR1 LGHDT, CDR2 YNNKEL (reference sequence). V lost 5 bases, J lost 2 bases, and 4 bases stayed unmatched. This CDR3 comprises 14 residues. The CDR3 is CASSFRGGAYEQYF. The CDR3 DNA sequence: TGTGCCAGCAGCTTTCGCGGGGGGGCCTACGAGCAGTACTTC.

The V call is TRBV7-8, the J call TRBJ2-2; no reliable D call. The germline CDR1 and CDR2 sequences are SGHVS and FQNEAQ. The CDR3 length is 13 residues. With 1 base removed from V and 6 bases from J, the gap between germline ends came to 6 bases. CDR3 DNA sequence: TGTGCCAGCAGCTTAGTATTGTCCGGGGAGCTGTTTTTT. Its translation is CASSLVLSGELFF.

V is TRBV12-3 or TRBV12-4 and J is TRBJ2-1; D possibly corresponds to TRBD1 (5 bases). This CDR3 spans 12 amino acids. Trimming took 7 bases from V and 9 from J, leaving 13 bases between them. CDR3 region: CASTYGAPEQFF. In DNA, the CDR3 is TGTGCCAGCACCTATGGGGCCCCTGAGCAGTTCTTC.

The V gene is TRBV2, the J gene TRBJ2-2, with TRBD1 matching 12 bases. The CDR3 loop spans 15 amino acids. Germline CDR1 SNHLY, CDR2 FYNNEI. V lost 6 bases and J lost 5; bases outside the gene matches: 4. This CDR3 reads CASSPGQGATGELFF. In nucleotides, the CDR3 is TGTGCCAGCAGCCCGGGACAGGGGGCGACCGGGGAGCTGTTTTTT.

The chain combines TRBV7-9 with TRBJ2-7; D might be TRBD2 (6 bases). The CDR3 is 15 amino acids. Germline CDR1 SEHNR, CDR2 FQNEAQ (reference sequence). The V end lost 2 bases, the J end lost 5 bases, and 16 bases lay between the germline ends. The CDR3 DNA reads TGTGCCAGCAGCTTACCCCGGGTCGGAGGGCACGAGCAGTACTTC. It translates to CASSLPRVGGHEQYF.

The chain has TRBV5-1 and TRBJ2-4; perhaps TRBD1 as D (6 bases). Trimming took off 7 bases at V and 9 bases at J, with 17 bases between the two ends. CDR3 length equals 13 residues. CDR1 is SGHRS, CDR2 YFSETQ, per germline. The CDR3: CASGVQGYGIQYF. CDR3 sequence (DNA): TGCGCCAGCGGCGTACAGGGATATGGCATTCAGTACTTC.

J is TRBJ2-1 and V is TRBV2, with D possibly matching TRBD2 (6 bases). The germline V and J ends were trimmed by 4 bases and 7 bases, with 11 bases remaining between them. CDR1 SNHLY and CDR2 FYNNEI come from the germline V gene. The CDR3 is made up of 13 amino acids. CDR3 nucleotide sequence: TGTGCCAGCAGTGTGGAGGGAATGAATGAGCAGTTCTTC. Amino acids: CASSVEGMNEQFF.

The chain joins TRBV29-1 to TRBJ2-7; 8 positions agree with TRBD1. The CDR3 has 13 residues. Germline V gene sequence: CDR1 SQVTM, CDR2 ANQGSEA. Germline trimming cut 6 bases from V and 3 bases from J; bases unmatched to any gene: 7. The CDR3 DNA sequence: TGCAGCGTATCCACGGACAGGGACTACGAGCAGTACTTC. It yields the protein CSVSTDRDYEQYF.

The gene calls are TRBV27 and TRBJ2-7; TRBD1 matches 8 bases. CDR1 and CDR2 from the germline V gene are MNHEY and SMNVEV (reference sequence). The V gene end was trimmed by 5 bases and the J gene end by 4 bases; junction bases not matched to a gene: 10. The CDR3 runs to 15 residues. The CDR3 spells CASSGLVRGLYEQYF. In nucleotides, the CDR3 is TGTGCCAGCAGTGGCCTTGTCAGGGGGCTATACGAGCAGTACTTC.

The rearrangement joins TRBV7-3 to TRBJ1-1; D is undetermined. V lost 5 bases and J 1 base, leaving 11 bases between the germline ends. This CDR3 region has 14 residues. Germline loops: CDR1 SGHTA, CDR2 FQGTGA. The CDR3: CASSAGRENTEAFF. DNA for the CDR3: TGTGCCAGCAGCGCGGGTCGGGAGAACACTGAAGCTTTCTTT.

This chain links TRBV28 with TRBJ1-1; D is unresolved. This CDR3 has 13 amino acids. Trimming removed 7 bases at V and 1 base at J, with 10 bases between. Germline CDR1 is MDHEN and CDR2 is SYDVKM. The CDR3 DNA reads as TGTGCCAGCACCCCAGGTAGGAACACTGAAGCTTTCTTT. Translated: CASTPGRNTEAFF.

The count of this clone is one. The rearrangement uses TRBV10-3 and TRBJ2-2; 14 bases fit TRBD2. The CDR3 is 14 residues long. Trimming cost V 10 bases and J 6 bases; bases outside gene matches: 4. Germline assignment: CDR1 ENHRY and CDR2 SYGVKD. CDR3 sequence reads: CATGTSGSPGELFF. CDR3 DNA sequence: TGTGCCACTGGGACTAGCGGGAGCCCCGGGGAGCTGTTTTTT.